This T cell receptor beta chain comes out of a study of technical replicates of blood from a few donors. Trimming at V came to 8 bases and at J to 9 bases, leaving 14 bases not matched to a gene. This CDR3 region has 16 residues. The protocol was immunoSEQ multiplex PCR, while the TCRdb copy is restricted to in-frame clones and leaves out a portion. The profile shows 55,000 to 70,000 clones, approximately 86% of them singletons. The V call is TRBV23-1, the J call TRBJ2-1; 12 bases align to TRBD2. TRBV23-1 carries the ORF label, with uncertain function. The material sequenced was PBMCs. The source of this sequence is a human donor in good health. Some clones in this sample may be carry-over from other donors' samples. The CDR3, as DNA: TGCGCCAGCCTAATCGGACTAGCGGGAAAGTGGGGTGAGCAGTTCTTC. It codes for CASLIGLAGKWGEQFF.